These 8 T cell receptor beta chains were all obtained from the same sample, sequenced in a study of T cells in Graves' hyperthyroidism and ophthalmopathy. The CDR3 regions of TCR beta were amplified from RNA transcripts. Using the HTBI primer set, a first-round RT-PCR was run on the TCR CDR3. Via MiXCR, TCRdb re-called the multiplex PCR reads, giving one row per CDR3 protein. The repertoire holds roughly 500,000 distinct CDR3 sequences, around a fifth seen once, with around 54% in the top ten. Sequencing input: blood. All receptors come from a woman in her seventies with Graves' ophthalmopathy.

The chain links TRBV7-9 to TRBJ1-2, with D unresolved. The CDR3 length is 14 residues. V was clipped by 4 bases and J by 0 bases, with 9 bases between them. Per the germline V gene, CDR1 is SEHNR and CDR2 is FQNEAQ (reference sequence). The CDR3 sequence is CASSSDGSNYGYTF. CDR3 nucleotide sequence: TGTGCCAGCAGCTCCGACGGGTCTAACTATGGCTACACCTTC.

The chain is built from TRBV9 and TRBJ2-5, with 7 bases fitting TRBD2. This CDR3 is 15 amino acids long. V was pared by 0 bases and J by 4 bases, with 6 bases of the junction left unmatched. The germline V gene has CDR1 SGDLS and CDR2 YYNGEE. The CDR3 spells CASSVGDYRLETQYF. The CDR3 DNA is TGTGCCAGCAGCGTAGGGGACTATCGGTTAGAGACCCAGTACTTC.

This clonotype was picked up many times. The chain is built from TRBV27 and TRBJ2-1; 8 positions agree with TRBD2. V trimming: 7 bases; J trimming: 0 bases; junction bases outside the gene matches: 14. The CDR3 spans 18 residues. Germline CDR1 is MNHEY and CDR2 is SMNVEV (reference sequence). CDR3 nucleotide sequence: TGTGCCAGCAAATCCCAAGTCATTAGCGGGAACTCCTACAATGAGCAGTTCTTC. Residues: CASKSQVISGNSYNEQFF.

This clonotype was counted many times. CDR3 bases: TGTGCCAGCAGTTACGAGGGCGGAAGCTCCTACGAGCAGTACTTC. Translated, it gives CASSYEGGSSYEQYF. V gene TRBV6-2 or TRBV6-3 combines with J gene TRBJ2-7; D might be TRBD2 (5 bases). The CDR3 spans 15 residues. Trimming shortened V by 2 bases and J by 0 bases, and 11 bases separated the two germline ends. Looked up from germline, CDR1 is MNHEY and CDR2 is SVGEGT.

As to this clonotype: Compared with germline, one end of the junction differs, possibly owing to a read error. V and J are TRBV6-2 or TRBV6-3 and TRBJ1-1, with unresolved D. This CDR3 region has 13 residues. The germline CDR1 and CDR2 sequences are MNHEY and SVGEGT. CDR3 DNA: TGTGCCAGCAATTACGGACGGACCCTTGAAGCTTTCTTT. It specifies CASNYGRTLEAFF.

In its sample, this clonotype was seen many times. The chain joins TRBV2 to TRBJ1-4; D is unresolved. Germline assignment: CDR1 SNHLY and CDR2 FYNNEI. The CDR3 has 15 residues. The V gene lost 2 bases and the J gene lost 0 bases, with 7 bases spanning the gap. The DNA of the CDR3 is TGTGCCAGCAGTGAACAGCAGGCAACTAATGAAAAACTGTTTTTT. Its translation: CASSEQQATNEKLFF.

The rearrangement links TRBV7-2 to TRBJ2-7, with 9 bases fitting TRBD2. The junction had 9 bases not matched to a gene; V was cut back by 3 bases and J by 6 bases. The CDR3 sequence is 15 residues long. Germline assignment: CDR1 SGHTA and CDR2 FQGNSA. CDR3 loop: CASSFLIAGVGEQYF. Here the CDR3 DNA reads TGTGCCAGCAGCTTCCTTATAGCGGGAGTGGGCGAGCAGTACTTC.

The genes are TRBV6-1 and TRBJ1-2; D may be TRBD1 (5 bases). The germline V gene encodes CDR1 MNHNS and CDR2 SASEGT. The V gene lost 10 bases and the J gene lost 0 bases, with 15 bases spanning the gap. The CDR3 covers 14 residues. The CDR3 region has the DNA TGTGCCACCCAGGGTTATCCTTCTAACTATGGCTACACCTTC. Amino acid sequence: CATQGYPSNYGYTF.